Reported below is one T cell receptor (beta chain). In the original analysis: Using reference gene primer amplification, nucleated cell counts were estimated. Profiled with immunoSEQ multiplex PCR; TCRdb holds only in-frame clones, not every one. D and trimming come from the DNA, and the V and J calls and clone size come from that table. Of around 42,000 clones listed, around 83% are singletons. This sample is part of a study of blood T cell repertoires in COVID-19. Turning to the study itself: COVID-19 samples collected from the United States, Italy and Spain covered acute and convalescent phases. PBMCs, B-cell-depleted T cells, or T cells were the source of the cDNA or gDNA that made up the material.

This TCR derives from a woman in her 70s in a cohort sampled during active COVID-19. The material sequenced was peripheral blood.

CDR3 sequence reads: CASSLSGEPSGELFF. The DNA for the CDR3 is TGTGCCAGCAGTTTAAGTGGAGAACCCTCCGGGGAGCTGTTTTTT. V is TRBV28 and J is TRBJ2-2; D unresolved. V gave up 2 bases and J gave up 6 bases, with 13 bases separating them. The CDR3 is 15 residues long. The germline V gene has CDR1 MDHEN and CDR2 SYDVKM.